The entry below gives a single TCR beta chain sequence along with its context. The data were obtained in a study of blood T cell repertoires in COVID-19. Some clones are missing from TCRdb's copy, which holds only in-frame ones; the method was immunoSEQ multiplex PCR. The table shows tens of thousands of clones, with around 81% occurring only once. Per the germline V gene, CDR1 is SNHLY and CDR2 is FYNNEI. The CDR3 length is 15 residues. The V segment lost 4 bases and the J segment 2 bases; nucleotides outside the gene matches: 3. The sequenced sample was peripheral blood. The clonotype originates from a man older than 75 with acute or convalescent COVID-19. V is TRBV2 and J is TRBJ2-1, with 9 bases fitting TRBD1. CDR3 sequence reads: CASSGTGGPYNEQFF. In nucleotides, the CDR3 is TGTGCCAGCAGTGGAACAGGGGGCCCCTACAATGAGCAGTTCTTC. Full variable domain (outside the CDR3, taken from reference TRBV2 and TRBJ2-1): EPEVTQTPSHQVTQMGQEVILRCVPISNHLYFYWYRQILGQKVEFLVSFYNNEISEKSEIFDDQFSVERPDGSNFTLKIRSTKLEDSAMYFCASSGTGGPYNEQFFGPGTRLTVL.